Listed here are 19 T cell receptor beta chains from one sample, sequenced in a study of T cell repertoires in cytomegalovirus infection. TCRdb itself ran the reads through MiXCR, one entry per CDR3 protein. This repertoire shows 340,000 or so distinct CDR3 sequences, 20% to 30% found once; its top ten account for less than 15%. For these TCRs, the target antigens are not known. The source was cultured PBMCs, collected from culture after CMV antigen stimulation. Receptor source: a human donor in good health (CMV status not recorded). Some clones in this sample may be carry-over from other donors' samples.

V is TRBV11-2 and J is TRBJ2-5; D is perhaps TRBD1 (5 bases). The CDR3 is 14 amino acids. CDR1 SGHAT and CDR2 FQNNGV come from the germline V gene. Trimming removed 4 bases from V and 4 bases from J, with 13 bases in between. The CDR3 loop is CASSWQGPGETQYF. CDR3 sequence (DNA): TGTGCCAGCAGCTGGCAGGGTCCCGGAGAGACCCAGTACTTC.

The V call is TRBV4-1, the J call TRBJ2-5; TRBD2 matches 8 bases. Losses at the gene ends were 1 base for V and 4 bases for J; bases not matched to a gene: 14. This CDR3 is 18 amino acids long. CDR1 and CDR2 (germline): MGHRA, YSYEKL. CDR3 loop: CASSQVSSGRVGGETQYF. CDR3 nucleotide sequence: TGCGCCAGCAGCCAAGTATCCAGCGGGAGAGTGGGAGGAGAGACCCAGTACTTC.

This clonotype showed up just a few times. The CDR3 DNA sequence: TGTGCCAGCAGTGTGGGACTAGCGGGATCCGGGGAGCTGTTTTTT. Its translation is CASSVGLAGSGELFF. The chain carries TRBV2 and TRBJ2-2; 13 bases fit TRBD2. This CDR3 comprises 15 residues. J lost 6 bases, V lost 4 bases, and 2 bases had no gene match. In germline, CDR1 is SNHLY, CDR2 FYNNEI.

V usage is TRBV12-5 and J usage is TRBJ2-1; 7 bases agree with TRBD2. V trimming: 0 bases; J trimming: 5 bases; junction bases outside the gene matches: 25. CDR1 is LGHNT and CDR2 is FRNRAP in the germline V gene. The length of the CDR3 is 22 residues. In DNA form, the CDR3 reads TGTGCTAGTGGTTTGGTAGTCTGGGGCGGGAGTAATGTAGGTCGGGGCCACAATGAGCAGTTCTTC. Its translation is CASGLVVWGGSNVGRGHNEQFF.

The V gene is TRBV12-3 or TRBV12-4, the J gene TRBJ2-3, with D perhaps TRBD2 (7 bases). The CDR3 is 15 amino acids. Trimming left V 7 bases short and J 6 bases short, with 20 bases between. In DNA form, the CDR3 reads TGTGCCAGCACTCCAAGGGGGGGGGATGGGGATACGCAGTATTTT. Its protein is CASTPRGGDGDTQYF.

This clonotype appeared a few times. The chain links TRBV5-1 to TRBJ1-2; 7 bases are a match to TRBD1. The CDR3 contains 14 residues. Trimming cost V 0 bases and J 6 bases; bases outside gene matches: 5. CDR1 and CDR2 (germline): SGHRS, YFSETQ. CDR3 bases: TGCGCCAGCAGCTTGGAGACAGGGTCGGATGGCTACACCTTC. Translating gives CASSLETGSDGYTF.

This sequence joins TRBV7-6 and TRBJ1-2; the match to TRBD1 covers 8 bases. CDR3 size: 13 residues. Per germline, CDR1 SGHVS and CDR2 FNYEAQ. V dropped 5 bases and J dropped 4; count of bases not matched to a gene: 3. The CDR3 sequence: CASSETGVYGYTF. CDR3 coding DNA: TGTGCCAGCAGCGAGACAGGGGTCTATGGCTACACCTTC.

This clonotype has a count of ten or more. This chain joins TRBV7-2 and TRBJ1-2; 8 bases map to TRBD1. This CDR3 comprises 12 residues. V shed 2 bases and J 10 bases; nucleotides not matched to a gene: 3. Germline V lookup: CDR1 SGHTA, CDR2 FQGNSA. The CDR3 spells CASSLNRGTYTF. CDR3 in DNA: TGTGCCAGCAGCTTAAACAGGGGGACCTACACCTTC.

This clonotype was seen many times. One end of the junction does not line up with germline, which may come from a read error. The chain combines TRBV7-2 with TRBJ2-3; 9 positions match TRBD2. Germline values: CDR1 SGHTA, CDR2 FQGNSA. The CDR3 is 17 residues long. DNA of the CDR3: TGTGCCAGCAGCATAGCGGGAGTCGTCTCTGGCACAGATACGCAGTATTTT. Translation gives CASSIAGVVSGTDTQYF.

This clonotype was counted ten times or more. The chain joins TRBV7-2 to TRBJ2-7; 13 bases map to TRBD2. V lost 5 bases and J lost 5; bases outside the gene matches: 6. This CDR3 is built from 15 residues. Germline-derived CDR1 and CDR2 are SGHTA and FQGNSA. The CDR3 sequence is CASSVTGTSGNEQYF. CDR3 nucleotides: TGTGCCAGCAGCGTAACCGGGACTAGCGGGAACGAGCAGTACTTC.

The rearrangement joins TRBV7-2 to TRBJ2-5; 14 bases agree with TRBD2. The V gene end was trimmed by 2 bases and the J gene end by 5 bases; junction bases not matched to a gene: 10. Germline V CDR1 and CDR2: SGHTA, FQGNSA. The CDR3 consists of 18 residues. CDR3 residues: CASSLQPGLAGEFETQYF. The CDR3 DNA sequence: TGTGCCAGCAGCTTACAACCGGGACTAGCGGGAGAATTTGAGACCCAGTACTTC.

The chain recombines TRBV4-2 with TRBJ2-7; D call uncertain. The V end lost 1 base, the J end lost 2 bases, and 12 bases lay between the germline ends. CDR1 LGHNA and CDR2 YNFKEQ come from the germline V gene. The CDR3 runs to 15 residues. This CDR3 is CASSQGFGGTYEQYF. CDR3 DNA: TGTGCCAGCAGCCAAGGTTTCGGCGGTACCTACGAGCAGTACTTC.

At least ten counts were recorded for this clonotype. The chain employs TRBV5-6 and TRBJ2-7; possible D gene TRBD2, 6 bases. Germline assignment: CDR1 SGHDT and CDR2 YYEEEE. V was shortened by 3 bases and J by 2 bases, with 6 bases between the two germline ends. This CDR3 has 12 amino acids. The CDR3 region is CASSWGAYEQYF. The CDR3 DNA reads TGTGCCAGCAGCTGGGGGGCCTACGAGCAGTACTTC.

V is TRBV12-3 or TRBV12-4 and J is TRBJ1-5, with 7 nucleotides matching TRBD1. The length of the CDR3 is 15 residues. Trimming at V came to 5 bases and at J to 4 bases, leaving 8 bases not matched to a gene. CDR3 coding DNA: TGTGCCAGCAGTGACAGGGCATTGTCAAATCAGCCCCAGCATTTT. As protein: CASSDRALSNQPQHF.

The rearrangement joins TRBV7-7 to TRBJ2-5, with unresolved D. CDR1 and CDR2 from the germline V gene are SSHAT and FNYEAQ (reference sequence). The CDR3 loop spans 15 amino acids. V was clipped by 5 bases and J by 5 bases, with 18 bases between them. The CDR3 sequence: CASSPPGGRSETQYF. CDR3 sequence (DNA): TGTGCCAGCAGCCCACCCGGCGGCCGGAGCGAGACCCAGTACTTC.

This clonotype turned up a few times. The chain joins TRBV28 to TRBJ2-2, with D uncertain. Germline values: CDR1 MDHEN, CDR2 SYDVKM. V was pared by 1 base and J by 8 bases, with 14 bases between. The CDR3 consists of 15 residues. The CDR3 is CASSLSPTNGGELFF. As DNA, the CDR3 is TGTGCCAGCAGTTTATCCCCGACCAACGGAGGGGAGCTGTTTTTT.

The V and J genes are TRBV5-1 and TRBJ1-1; no definite D call. Germline CDR1 is SGHRS and CDR2 is YFSETQ. This CDR3 has 13 amino acids. The germline V and J ends were trimmed by 5 bases and 1 base, with 9 bases remaining between them. CDR3 nucleotide sequence: TGCGCCAGCAGGGAGAGTGGGAACACTGAAGCTTTCTTT. This encodes CASRESGNTEAFF.

This rearrangement joins TRBV7-3 to TRBJ2-7; D not certain. There are 11 residues in the CDR3. The V and J ends lost 4 bases and 5 bases respectively, with 6 bases between them. Per germline, CDR1 SGHTA and CDR2 FQGTGA. The CDR3 sequence is CASSWSDEQYF. The DNA of the CDR3 is TGTGCCAGCAGCTGGTCCGACGAGCAGTACTTC.

This clonotype has only a few counts. The chain joins TRBV5-4 to TRBJ2-7, with D perhaps TRBD2 (5 bases). CDR1 and CDR2 from the germline V gene are SGHNT and YYREEE (reference sequence). The CDR3 is made up of 15 amino acids. V gave up 1 base and J gave up 6 bases, with 17 bases separating them. The CDR3 DNA is TGTGCCAGCAGCTTGCAATCGGCGGGCTCCCTCGAGCAGTACTTC. Translation gives CASSLQSAGSLEQYF.